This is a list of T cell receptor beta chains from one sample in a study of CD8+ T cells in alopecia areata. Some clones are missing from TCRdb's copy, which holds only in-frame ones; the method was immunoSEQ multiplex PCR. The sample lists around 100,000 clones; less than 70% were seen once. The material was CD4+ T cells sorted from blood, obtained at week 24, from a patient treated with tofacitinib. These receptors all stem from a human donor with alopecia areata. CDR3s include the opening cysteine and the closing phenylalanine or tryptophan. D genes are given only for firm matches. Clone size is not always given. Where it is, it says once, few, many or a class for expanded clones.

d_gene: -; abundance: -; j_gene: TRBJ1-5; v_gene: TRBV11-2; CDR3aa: CASSLDVNQPQHF; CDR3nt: TGTGCCAGCAGCTTAGACGTTAATCAGCCCCAGCATTTT
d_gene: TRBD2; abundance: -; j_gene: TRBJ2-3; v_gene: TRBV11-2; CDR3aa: CASSSGLAGPDTQYF; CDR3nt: TGTGCCAGCAGCTCCGGACTAGCGGGGCCAGATACGCAGTATTTT
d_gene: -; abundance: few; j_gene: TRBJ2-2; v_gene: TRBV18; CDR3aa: CASSPRLTAGDTGELFF; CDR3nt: TGTGCCAGCTCACCAAGGCTGACCGCAGGGGACACCGGGGAGCTGTTTTTT
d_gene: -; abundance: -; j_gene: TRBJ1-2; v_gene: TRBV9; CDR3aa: CASSVDGVAGDGYTF; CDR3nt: TGTGCCAGCAGCGTAGATGGAGTGGCAGGGGATGGCTACACCTTC
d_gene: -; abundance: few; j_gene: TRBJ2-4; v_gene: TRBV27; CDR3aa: CASSLTGGVKNIQYF; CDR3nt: TGTGCCAGCAGTTTAACGGGGGGCGTAAAAAACATTCAGTACTTC
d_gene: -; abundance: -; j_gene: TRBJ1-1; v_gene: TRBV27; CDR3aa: CASSLNSNTEAFF; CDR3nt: TGTGCCAGCAGTTTGAATTCGAACACTGAAGCTTTCTTT
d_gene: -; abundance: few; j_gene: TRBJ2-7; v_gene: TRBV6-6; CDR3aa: CASSTSVTYEQYF; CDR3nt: TGTGCCAGCAGTACCTCAGTGACCTACGAGCAGTACTTC
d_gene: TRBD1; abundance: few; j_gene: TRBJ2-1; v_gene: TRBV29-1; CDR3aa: CSVGEEGAYNEQFF; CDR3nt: TGCAGCGTGGGGGAAGAGGGGGCATACAATGAGCAGTTCTTC
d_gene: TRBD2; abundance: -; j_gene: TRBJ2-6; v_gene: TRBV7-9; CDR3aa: CASSPALLAGGPGANVLTF; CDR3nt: TGTGCCAGCAGCCCCGCCCTACTAGCGGGGGGGCCCGGGGCCAACGTCCTGACTTTC
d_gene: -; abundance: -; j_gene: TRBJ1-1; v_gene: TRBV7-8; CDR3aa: CASSLGFGQMNTEAFF; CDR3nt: TGTGCCAGCAGCTTAGGTTTCGGACAGATGAACACTGAAGCTTTCTTT